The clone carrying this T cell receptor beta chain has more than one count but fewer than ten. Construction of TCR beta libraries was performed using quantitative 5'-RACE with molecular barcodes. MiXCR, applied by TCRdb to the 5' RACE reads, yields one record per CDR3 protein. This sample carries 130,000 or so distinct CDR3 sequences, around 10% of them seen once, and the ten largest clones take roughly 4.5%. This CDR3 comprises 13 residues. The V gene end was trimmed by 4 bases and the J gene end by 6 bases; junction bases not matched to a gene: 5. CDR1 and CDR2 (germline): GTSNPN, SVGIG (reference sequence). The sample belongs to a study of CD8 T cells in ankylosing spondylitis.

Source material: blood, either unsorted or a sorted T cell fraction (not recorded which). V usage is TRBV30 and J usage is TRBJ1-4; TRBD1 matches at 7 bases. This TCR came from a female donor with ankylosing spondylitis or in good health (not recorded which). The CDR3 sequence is CAWNRGGDEKLFF. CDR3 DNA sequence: TGTGCCTGGAACAGGGGAGGGGATGAAAAACTGTTTTTT.